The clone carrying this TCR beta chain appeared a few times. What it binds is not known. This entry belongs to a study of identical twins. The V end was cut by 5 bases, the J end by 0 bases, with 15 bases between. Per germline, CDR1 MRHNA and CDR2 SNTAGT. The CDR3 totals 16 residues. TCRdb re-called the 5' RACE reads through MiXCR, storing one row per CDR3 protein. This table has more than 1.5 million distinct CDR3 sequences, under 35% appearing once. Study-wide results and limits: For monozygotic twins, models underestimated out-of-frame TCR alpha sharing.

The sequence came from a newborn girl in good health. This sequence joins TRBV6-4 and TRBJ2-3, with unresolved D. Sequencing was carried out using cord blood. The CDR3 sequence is CASSPPRVASTDTQYF. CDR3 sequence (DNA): TGTGCCAGCAGTCCCCCCCGGGTGGCTAGCACAGATACGCAGTATTTT.